These 10 T cell receptor beta chains came from one sample sequenced in a study of control samples from healthy donors and cancer patients. Profiled with immunoSEQ multiplex PCR; TCRdb holds only in-frame clones, not every one. The sample records under 450,000 clones, approximately 92% being singletons. The sequencing input was PBMCs. These receptors were collected from a man between 35 and 55 years old with head and neck cancer.

This chain connects TRBV15 to TRBJ1-1; 9 bases fit TRBD1. Germline V gene sequence: CDR1 LNHNV, CDR2 YYDKDF (reference sequence). This CDR3 contains 14 residues. Losses at the gene ends were 9 bases for V and 1 base for J; bases not matched to a gene: 6. The CDR3 DNA is TGTGCCACAGACTCGGGACAGGGGAACACTGAAGCTTTCTTT. It codes for CATDSGQGNTEAFF.

V and J are TRBV7-2 and TRBJ1-4; 7 bases are a match to TRBD1. From germline, CDR1 is SGHTA and CDR2 FQGNSA. This CDR3 contains 16 residues. Trimming took 4 bases from V and 3 from J; bases not matched to a gene: 8. As DNA, the CDR3 is TGTGCCAGCAGCTACCAGGGGGGCAGGTCTAATGAAAAACTGTTTTTT. It specifies CASSYQGGRSNEKLFF.

The chain is built from TRBV6-6 and TRBJ2-7; tentative D call: TRBD2 (5 bases). Trimming took off 2 bases at V and 1 base at J, with 9 bases between the two ends. Germline CDR1 MNHNY, CDR2 SVGAGI (reference sequence). This CDR3 has 14 amino acids. The CDR3 region has the DNA TGTGCCAGCAGTTACCTACCGGGGTCCTACGAGCAGTACTTC. Translating it yields CASSYLPGSYEQYF.

The rearrangement joins TRBV28 to TRBJ1-2; D is possibly TRBD1 (6 bases). The CDR3 sequence is 14 residues long. Germline values: CDR1 MDHEN, CDR2 SYDVKM. V was trimmed by 6 bases and J by 4 bases, leaving 15 bases between them. In DNA, the CDR3 is TGTGCCAGCAGCAACACTCGGACAGTCTATGGCTACACCTTC. Its translation: CASSNTRTVYGYTF.

This clone turned up a few times. The rearrangement joins TRBV11-3 to TRBJ1-3, with D possibly being TRBD1 (5 bases). Germline loops: CDR1 SGHNT, CDR2 YENEEA. Trimming took 2 bases from V and 4 from J, leaving 9 bases between them. The CDR3 has 14 residues. CDR3 residues: CASSLSGDGNTIYF. DNA of the CDR3: TGTGCCAGCAGCTTATCCGGGGACGGAAACACCATATATTTT.

The chain is built from TRBV5-1 and TRBJ2-7; 10 bases line up with TRBD1. This CDR3 contains 15 residues. V was clipped by 4 bases and J by 4 bases; unmatched bases: 8. Germline V CDR1 and CDR2: SGHRS, YFSETQ. The CDR3: CASSEAGTGVYEQYF. CDR3 DNA sequence: TGCGCCAGCAGCGAGGCCGGGACAGGGGTTTACGAGCAGTACTTC.

The chain links TRBV30 to TRBJ1-5; 9 nucleotides line up with TRBD1. Losses at the gene ends were 2 bases for V and 7 bases for J; bases not matched to a gene: 6. CDR1 GTSNPN and CDR2 SVGIG come from the germline V gene (reference sequence). The CDR3 has 14 residues. The CDR3 loop reads CAWSWDRARQPQHF. The CDR3 coding sequence is TGTGCCTGGAGTTGGGACAGGGCTAGACAGCCCCAGCATTTT.

The chain couples TRBV24-1 to TRBJ2-5; 10 nucleotides agree with TRBD1. V dropped 9 bases and J dropped 3; count of bases not matched to a gene: 3. In germline, CDR1 is KGHDR, CDR2 SFDVKD. The CDR3 runs 13 residues. This chain's CDR3 is CATRGQGEETQYF. DNA of the CDR3: TGTGCCACCCGAGGACAGGGGGAAGAGACCCAGTACTTC.

This chain joins TRBV27 and TRBJ2-7, with TRBD2 as a possible D gene (5 bases). Germline CDR1 MNHEY, CDR2 SMNVEV (reference sequence). The V end was cut by 6 bases, the J end by 3 bases, with 9 bases between. This CDR3 contains 12 residues. CDR3 amino acids: CASSLRGYEQYF. For the CDR3, the DNA is TGTGCCAGCAGCCTCCGGGGCTACGAGCAGTACTTC.

V gene TRBV19 combines with J gene TRBJ1-2; TRBD1 might be the D (5 bases). This CDR3 spans 15 amino acids. Trimming took 5 bases from V and 8 from J, leaving 21 bases between them. Germline V gene sequence: CDR1 LNHDA, CDR2 SQIVND (reference sequence). In DNA form, the CDR3 reads TGTGCCAGTAGTGTTCAGGGTTCCCAGTTCGGAGGCTACACCTTC. This codes for CASSVQGSQFGGYTF.